The clone carrying this TCR beta chain was seen only once. Its specificity is unknown. The sample comes from a study of OX40 agonist ivuxolimab in advanced cancers. Findings of the study overall: At doses 0.1 to 3.0 mg/kg, CD4+ and CD8+ clones expanded. Not determined was the antigen specificity of the expanded peripheral T cells. Among patients with partial responses at 0.1-3.0 mg/kg, clonal expansion was among the lowest. CD8+ T cells showed, on average, more clonal expansion than CD4+ cells.

This CDR3 has 15 residues. The V gene's germline CDR1 is SGDLS and CDR2 YYNGEE. The V gene lost 4 bases and the J gene lost 4 bases, with 14 bases spanning the gap. Clones were sequenced by immunoSEQ multiplex PCR, and TCRdb holds only the in-frame ones, with some missing. There are about 51,000 clones in the sample; over 75% occur only once, and under 2.5% lies in the top ten. This TCR was recovered from an adult with an advanced solid tumor such as melanoma, head and neck, liver or kidney cancer. The chain employs TRBV9 and TRBJ1-4, with D perhaps TRBD1 (6 bases). The input for sequencing was CD4+ or CD8+ T cells sorted from blood, taken in a trial of the OX40 agonist ivuxolimab. CDR3 region: CASSTGTWVNEKLFF. The CDR3 DNA sequence: TGTGCCAGCAGCACAGGGACGTGGGTTAATGAAAAACTGTTTTTT.